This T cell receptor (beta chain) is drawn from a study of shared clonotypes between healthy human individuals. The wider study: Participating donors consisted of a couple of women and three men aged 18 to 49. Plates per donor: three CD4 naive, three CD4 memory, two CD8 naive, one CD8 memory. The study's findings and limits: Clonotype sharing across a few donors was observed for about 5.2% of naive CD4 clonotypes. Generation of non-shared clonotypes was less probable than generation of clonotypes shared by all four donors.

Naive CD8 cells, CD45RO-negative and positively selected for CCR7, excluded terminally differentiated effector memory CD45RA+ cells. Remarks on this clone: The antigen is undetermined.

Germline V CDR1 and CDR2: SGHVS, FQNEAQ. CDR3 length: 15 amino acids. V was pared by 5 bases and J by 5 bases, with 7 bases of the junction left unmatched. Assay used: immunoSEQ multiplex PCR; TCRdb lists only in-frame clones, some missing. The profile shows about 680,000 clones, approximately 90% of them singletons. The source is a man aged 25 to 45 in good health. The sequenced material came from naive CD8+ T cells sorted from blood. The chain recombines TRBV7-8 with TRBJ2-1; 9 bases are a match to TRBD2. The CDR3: CASSHPGLANNEQFF. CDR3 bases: TGTGCCAGCAGCCATCCGGGACTAGCTAACAATGAGCAGTTCTTC. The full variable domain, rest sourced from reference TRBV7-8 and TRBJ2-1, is GAGVSQSPRYKVAKRGQDVALRCDPISGHVSLFWYQQALGQGPEFLTYFQNEAQLDKSGLPSDRFFAERPEGSVSTLKIQRTQQEDSAVYLCASSHPGLANNEQFFGPGTRLTVL.